The clone carrying this T cell receptor (beta chain) was observed a handful of times. TCRdb re-called the RT-PCR reads through MiXCR, storing one row per CDR3 protein. In the table there are about 680,000 distinct CDR3 sequences, 14% of which are singletons. The germline V gene has CDR1 SGHRS and CDR2 YFSETQ. Between the trimmed V and J ends, which lost 0 bases and 8 bases, there was a span of 14 bases. CDR3 size: 14 residues. Sample: memory CD4+ T cells from blood. The rearrangement joins TRBV5-1 to TRBJ1-2; no clear D. The clonotype comes from a female donor in good health, serving as a healthy control. CDR3 bases: TGCGCCAGCAGCTTGGCCTTGGGCGAGGACGGCTACACCTTC. Its protein product is CASSLALGEDGYTF.